This TCR beta chain was obtained from a study of control samples from healthy donors and cancer patients (dated by TCRdb to about 2020). V ends up 4 bases short and J 0 bases short, with an unmatched junction base count of 16. As encoded in the germline V gene, CDR1 is SGDLS while CDR2 is YYNGEE. The CDR3 holds 19 amino acids from the cysteine to the phenylalanine. Only the CDR3 DNA is retained, 57 bases long and in frame from the first base. Libraries came from the immunoSEQ multiplex PCR assay. As stored in TCRdb, this immuneACCESS dataset retains in-frame rearrangements with V and J assigned. A fraction of the clones does not appear; measured against another copy, unresolved V genes explain less than half of the discrepancy, and the remainder lacks a known reason. The sample includes about 7,400 clones, with approximately 81% observed a single time. Jointly, the top ten make up around 30% of the sample.

This clone was seen once. Its binding antigen is unknown. No per-base quality is available; no much larger clone lies one base away. The rearrangement joined TRBV9 to TRBJ2-1; 7 central nucleotides agree with TRBD2. The TCR originated in a man in his 70s with lung cancer. Sequenced sample: PBMCs. In nucleotide form, the sequence is TGTGCCAGCAGCACCCGACTAGCCCCGGGACCCAGCTCCTACAATGAGCAGTTCTTC. The encoded protein is CASSTRLAPGPSSYNEQFF.